These 8 T cell receptor beta chains were sequenced from one sample in a study of patients and donors after allogeneic stem cell transplantation. Via MiXCR, TCRdb re-called the RT-PCR reads, giving one row per CDR3 protein. The sample has about 400,000 distinct CDR3 sequences, about a sixth seen once; the top ten hold roughly 7%. Material for sequencing was blood, either unsorted or a sorted T cell fraction (not recorded which). The source of these receptors is a human donor who was either an allogeneic HSCT recipient or a stem cell or donor lymphocyte infusion donor (not recorded which). It is not recorded whose cells these are; they may come from a transplant donor.

This clonotype appeared a few times. The chain combines TRBV19 with TRBJ1-1; possible D gene TRBD1, 5 bases. From germline, CDR1 is LNHDA and CDR2 SQIVND (reference sequence). Trimming left V 1 base short and J 0 bases short, with 15 bases between. This CDR3 contains 17 residues. CDR3 amino acids: CASSIVWGGSMNTEAFF. Here the CDR3 DNA reads TGTGCCAGTAGTATAGTTTGGGGCGGATCGATGAACACTGAAGCTTTCTTT. Drawing the rest from reference TRBV19 and TRBJ1-1, the complete variable domain is DGGITQSPKYLFRKEGQNVTLSCEQNLNHDAMYWYRQDPGQGLRLIYYSQIVNDFQKGDIAEGYSVSREKKESFPLTVTSAQKNPTAFYLCASSIVWGGSMNTEAFFGQGTRLTVV.

In this sample, this clonotype turned up once. The chain employs TRBV20-1 and TRBJ1-2, with D hard to call. The CDR3 has 12 amino acids. Between the trimmed V and J ends, which lost 5 bases and 8 bases, there was a span of 15 bases. Per the germline V gene, CDR1 is DFQATT and CDR2 is SNEGSKA (reference sequence). The CDR3 loop is CSAHTVLRGYTF. The CDR3 region has the DNA TGCAGTGCTCATACGGTATTGAGAGGCTACACCTTC.

In its sample, this clonotype was seen a few times. This chain connects TRBV7-7 to TRBJ2-7; D is unclear. The CDR3 is 13 amino acids. Trimming shortened V by 7 bases and J by 3 bases, and 13 bases separated the two germline ends. Looked up from germline, CDR1 is SSHAT and CDR2 is FNYEAQ (reference sequence). The CDR3 nucleotides read TGTGCCAGCACCATTGGTTTAGGCTACGAGCAGTACTTC. Translating gives CASTIGLGYEQYF.

The chain is built from TRBV6-1 and TRBJ1-1; the match to TRBD1 covers 10 bases. Germline lookup yields CDR1 MNHNS and CDR2 SASEGT. This CDR3 has 14 residues. V shed 6 bases and J 11 bases; nucleotides not matched to a gene: 12. CDR3 region: CASSPSDRGLRAFF. CDR3 DNA: TGTGCCAGCAGCCCCTCAGACAGGGGGCTGAGGGCTTTCTTT.

This chain links TRBV29-1 with TRBJ1-4; 11 positions match TRBD1. Germline values: CDR1 SQVTM, CDR2 ANQGSEA. The CDR3 runs 13 residues. V dropped 6 bases and J dropped 7; count of bases not matched to a gene: 4. The CDR3 coding sequence is TGCAGCGTAGCGGACAGGGGGCCTGAAAAACTGTTTTTT. This codes for CSVADRGPEKLFF.

In its sample, this clonotype was seen a few times. The CDR3 bases are TGTGCCAGCAGTGATGGTCAGGGGATTTGGACCCGCTATGGCTACACCTTC. It codes for CASSDGQGIWTRYGYTF. The chain combines TRBV25-1 with TRBJ1-2, with D possibly TRBD1 on 6 matching bases. The CDR3 sequence is 17 residues long. V was shortened by 3 bases and J by 4 bases, with 21 bases between the two germline ends. Per germline, CDR1 MGHDK and CDR2 SYGVNS.

This clonotype was counted a few times. The chain links TRBV20-1 to TRBJ2-5, with 9 bases matching TRBD1. CDR1 and CDR2 (germline): DFQATT, SNEGSKA (reference sequence). This CDR3 spans 13 amino acids. J gave up 7 bases and V 6 bases, and 9 bases lay outside the gene matches. CDR3 bases: TGCAGTGCGCGGGGACAGGGCAGTTGGACCCAGTACTTC. It encodes CSARGQGSWTQYF.

This clonotype occurred a few times. This rearrangement joins TRBV4-3 to TRBJ2-7; no clear D gene. CDR1 is LGHNA, CDR2 YSLEER, per germline. V was shortened by 0 bases and J by 6 bases, with 12 bases between the two germline ends. The CDR3 is 14 residues long. CDR3 in amino acids: CASSQDLRLGEQYF. The CDR3 DNA reads TGCGCCAGCAGCCAAGATTTGCGTCTCGGCGAGCAGTACTTC.